The entry below gives a single T cell receptor (beta chain) sequence along with its context. Its antigen is not identified. The table came from immunoSEQ multiplex PCR; TCRdb's copy has only in-frame clones and leaves some out. The data hold some 100,000 clones, with approximately 90% observed a single time. Autoimmune disease history or systemic immunosuppression led to patients being barred. Baseline was the first blood sampling point, followed by cycle 4 day 1 and cycle 7 day 1. From germline, CDR1 is MDHEN and CDR2 SYDVKM. V lost 8 bases, J lost 3 bases, and 16 bases lay in between. The CDR3 is 15 residues long. The sample belongs to a study of OX40 agonist ivuxolimab in advanced cancers. Study-level results: CD4+ and CD8+ blood T cells expanded clonally by week 6 at 0.1 to 3.0 mg/kg.

The chain joins TRBV28 to TRBJ2-2; D possibly corresponds to TRBD2 (5 bases). The material sequenced was CD4+ or CD8+ T cells sorted from blood, taken in a trial of the OX40 agonist ivuxolimab. The sequence was obtained from an adult with an advanced solid tumor such as melanoma, head and neck, liver or kidney cancer. The CDR3 region has the DNA TGTGCCAGCGTCTTTGGCAGCGGCTACACCGGGGAGCTGTTTTTT. Translation: CASVFGSGYTGELFF.